This T cell receptor (beta chain) is drawn from a study of blood T cell repertoires in COVID-19. In the study overall: The cDNA or gDNA used as material had been derived from T cells, B-cell-depleted T cells, or PBMCs.

Data came from immunoSEQ multiplex PCR; TCRdb stores just in-frame clones and leaves some out. The sample has about 200,000 clones; approximately 83% are singletons. From germline, CDR1 is SGHDT and CDR2 YYEEEE. The CDR3 contains 13 residues. Trimming cost V 1 base and J 5 bases, with 9 bases left between them. The sample comprised peripheral blood. The chain joins TRBV5-6 to TRBJ2-5, with TRBD1 as a possible D gene (5 bases). The receptor was isolated from a woman in her 40s with active or convalescent COVID-19. The CDR3 DNA follows: TGTGCCAGCAGCTTGAGGGGCAGGGAGACCCAGTACTTC. Amino acid sequence: CASSLRGRETQYF.